Each of the 13 T cell receptor beta chains below was sequenced from the same sample in a study of T cell responses to AZD1222 COVID-19 vaccine. Sequencing used immunoSEQ multiplex PCR; TCRdb keeps in-frame clones, though not all of them. The sample yields more than 90,000 clones, around 85% seen once. The material sequenced was peripheral blood, taken 28 days after the second AZD1222 dose. These receptors all come from an adult who received the AZD1222 COVID-19 vaccine.

This CDR3 reads CASSSSGSDTGELFF. CDR3 sequence (DNA): TGTGCCAGCAGCAGTAGCGGGAGTGACACCGGGGAGCTGTTTTTT. The gene calls are TRBV7-2 and TRBJ2-2; 9 positions agree with TRBD2. Germline CDR1 and CDR2: SGHTA and FQGNSA. After removal of 5 bases from V and 3 bases from J, the junction contained 4 bases not matched to a gene. The CDR3 extends over 15 amino acids.

This chain links TRBV6-2 or TRBV6-3 with TRBJ2-2; 10 positions agree with TRBD1. This CDR3 has 17 amino acids. Germline V gene lookup returns CDR1 MNHEY and CDR2 SVGEGT. The J segment lost 2 bases and the V segment lost 2 bases, leaving 5 bases of the junction unmatched. CDR3: CASSYGGTGANTGELFF. The CDR3 DNA reads as TGTGCCAGCAGTTACGGAGGGACAGGGGCTAACACCGGGGAGCTGTTTTTT.

V usage is TRBV6-5 and J usage is TRBJ2-5; 7 bases fit TRBD2. With 4 bases clipped from V and 4 bases from J, the junction kept 6 bases outside the gene matches. The germline V gene encodes CDR1 MNHEY and CDR2 SVGAGI. This CDR3 has 14 amino acids. The CDR3 region is CASSFGGSSETQYF. The CDR3 region has the DNA TGTGCCAGCAGTTTCGGGGGGTCTTCAGAGACCCAGTACTTC.

The rearrangement uses TRBV28 and TRBJ1-2; no clear D gene. CDR1 MDHEN and CDR2 SYDVKM come from the germline V gene. This CDR3 comprises 12 residues. V lost 2 bases and J lost 7, with 8 bases in between. The CDR3 coding sequence is TGTGCCAGCAGTTTAAGGTGGGGTGGCTACACCTTC. Amino acid sequence: CASSLRWGGYTF.

The J gene is TRBJ1-3, the V gene TRBV19; 7 bases are a match to TRBD1. The germline V gene has CDR1 LNHDA and CDR2 SQIVND (reference sequence). Unmatched junction bases numbered 5, after V lost 4 bases and J lost 2 bases. The CDR3 has 15 residues. The DNA of the CDR3 is TGTGCCAGTAGTAGGGACAGCATCACTGGAAACACCATATATTTT. It translates to CASSRDSITGNTIYF.

This clone was observed once. This chain joins TRBV19 and TRBJ2-2; unclear D gene. Between the trimmed V and J ends, which lost 0 bases and 6 bases, there was a span of 5 bases. This CDR3 spans 13 amino acids. Germline V gene lookup returns CDR1 LNHDA and CDR2 SQIVND (reference sequence). DNA for the CDR3: TGTGCCAGTAGTATAGATCCCGCCGGGGAGCTGTTTTTT. This codes for CASSIDPAGELFF.

J is TRBJ2-1 and V is TRBV21-1; whether TRBD2, the table's D call, matches the DNA was not checked. TRBV21-1 is a pseudogene locus. The CDR3 is 18 residues long. The CDR3 is CASSKCREKAGALNEQFF. The CDR3 DNA follows: TGTGCCAGCAGCAAATGCAGGGAGAAAGCGGGAGCGCTGAATGAGCAGTTCTTC.

The rearrangement uses TRBV4-2 and TRBJ2-5; 7 nucleotides agree with TRBD1. V gave up 8 bases and J gave up 4 bases; unmatched junction bases: 16. This CDR3 spans 16 amino acids. Germline V gene lookup returns CDR1 LGHNA and CDR2 YNFKEQ. The CDR3 region is CASRSADREGGETQYF. CDR3 bases: TGTGCCAGCCGCTCCGCTGACAGGGAAGGAGGAGAGACCCAGTACTTC.

The chain recombines TRBV29-1 with TRBJ2-7; 8 nucleotides agree with TRBD2. Germline V gene sequence: CDR1 SQVTM, CDR2 ANQGSEA. V trimming: 5 bases; J trimming: 7 bases; junction bases outside the gene matches: 13. The length of the CDR3 is 14 residues. CDR3 in amino acids: CSVQPRGRSDEQYF. The CDR3 DNA reads TGCAGCGTTCAGCCGCGCGGGAGGTCTGATGAGCAGTACTTC.

This chain connects TRBV4-1 to TRBJ1-2, with 7 bases lining up with TRBD1. CDR3 size: 17 residues. In germline, CDR1 is MGHRA, CDR2 YSYEKL. J was trimmed by 7 bases and V by 0 bases; bases with no gene match: 14. In DNA form, the CDR3 reads TGCGCCAGCAGCCAAGAGAGAGGGAGGGGGCGATACTTTGGCTACACCTTC. Translation: CASSQERGRGRYFGYTF.

J is TRBJ2-7 and V is TRBV27; 9 positions match TRBD1. Germline V CDR1 and CDR2: MNHEY, SMNVEV (reference sequence). The CDR3 is 14 residues long. Trimming removed 5 bases from V and 11 bases from J; junction bases left unmatched: 13. CDR3 in DNA: TGTGCCAGCAGTCGGACAGGGGCGTCCCGTGGCGAGTACTTC. It specifies CASSRTGASRGEYF.

The chain is built from TRBV5-4 and TRBJ2-1, with 14 bases identical to TRBD2. The ends lost 4 bases at V and 7 bases at J; junction bases unmatched: 7. This CDR3 has 16 residues. Per germline, CDR1 SGHNT and CDR2 YYREEE (reference sequence). The CDR3 bases are TGTGCCAGCAGCATGGGACTAGCGGGGGTGATTAATGAGCAGTTCTTC. This translates into CASSMGLAGVINEQFF.

The rearrangement joins TRBV3-1 (or the pseudogene TRBV3-2) to TRBJ1-2; tentative D call: TRBD1 (6 bases). This CDR3 is built from 15 residues. Germline V gene lookup returns CDR1 LGHDT and CDR2 YNNKEL (reference sequence). Trimming removed 0 bases at V and 5 bases at J, with 13 bases between. CDR3 sequence reads: CASSQDGGLQYGYTF. CDR3 DNA sequence: TGTGCCAGCAGCCAAGATGGGGGGCTTCAATATGGCTACACCTTC.